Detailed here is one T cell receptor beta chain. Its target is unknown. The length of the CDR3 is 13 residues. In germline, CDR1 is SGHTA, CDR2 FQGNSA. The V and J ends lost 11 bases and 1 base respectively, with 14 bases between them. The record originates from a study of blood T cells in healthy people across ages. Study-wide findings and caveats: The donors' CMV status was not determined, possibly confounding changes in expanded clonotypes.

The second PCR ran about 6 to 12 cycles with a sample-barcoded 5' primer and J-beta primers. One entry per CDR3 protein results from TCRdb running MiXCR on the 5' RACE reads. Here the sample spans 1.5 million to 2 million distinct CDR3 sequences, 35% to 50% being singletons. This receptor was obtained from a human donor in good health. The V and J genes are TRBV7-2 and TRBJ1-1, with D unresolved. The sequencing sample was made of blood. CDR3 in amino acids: CAEQWEENTEAFF. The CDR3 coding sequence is TGTGCCGAGCAGTGGGAGGAGAACACTGAAGCTTTCTTT.